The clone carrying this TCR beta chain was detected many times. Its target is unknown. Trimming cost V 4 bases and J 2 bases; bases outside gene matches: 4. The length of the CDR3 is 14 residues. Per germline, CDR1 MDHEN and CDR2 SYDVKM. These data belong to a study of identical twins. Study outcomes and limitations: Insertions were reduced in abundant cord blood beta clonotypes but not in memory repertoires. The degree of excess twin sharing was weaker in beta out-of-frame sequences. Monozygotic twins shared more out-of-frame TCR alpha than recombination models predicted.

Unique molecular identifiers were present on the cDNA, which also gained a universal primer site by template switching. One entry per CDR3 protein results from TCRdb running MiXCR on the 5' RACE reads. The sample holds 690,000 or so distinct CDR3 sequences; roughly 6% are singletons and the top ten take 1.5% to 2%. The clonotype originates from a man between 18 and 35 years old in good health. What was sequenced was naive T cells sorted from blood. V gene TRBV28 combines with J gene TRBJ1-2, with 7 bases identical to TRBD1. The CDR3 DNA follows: TGTGCCAGCAGTTCTCAGGGGGAAAACTATGGCTACACCTTC. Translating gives CASSSQGENYGYTF.